The 15 T cell receptor beta chains given below trace back to one sample, sequenced in a study of shared clonotypes between healthy human individuals. Profiled with immunoSEQ multiplex PCR; TCRdb holds only in-frame clones, not every one. Of 2 million to 2.5 million clones listed, more than 80% are singletons. The sequencing sample was made of naive CD4+ T cells from PBMCs. As to subset: CD45RA+ positively selected. Receptor source: a young man in good health. Some clones in this sample may be carry-over from other donors' samples.

The chain joins TRBV2 to TRBJ2-5; D remains ambiguous. In germline, CDR1 is SNHLY, CDR2 FYNNEI. V gave up 0 bases and J gave up 5 bases, with 13 bases separating them. CDR3 length: 15 residues. The chain's CDR3 is CASSEAFQASETQYF. In nucleotides, the CDR3 is TGTGCCAGCAGTGAAGCGTTTCAGGCCTCGGAGACCCAGTACTTC.

The CDR3 sequence: CASSQGQGAGGQFF. In DNA form, the CDR3 reads TGCGCCAGCAGCCAGGGACAGGGGGCGGGCGGGCAGTTCTTC. J is TRBJ2-1 and V is TRBV5-1; 12 nucleotides agree with TRBD1. CDR1 SGHRS and CDR2 YFSETQ come from the germline V gene. V dropped 4 bases and J dropped 12; count of bases not matched to a gene: 8. This CDR3 has 14 amino acids. The full variable domain, in which reference TRBV5-1 and TRBJ2-1 provide the parts outside the CDR3, is KAGVTQTPRYLIKTRGQQVTLSCSPISGHRSVSWYQQTPGQGLQFLFEYFSETQRNKGNFPGRFSGRQFSNSRSEMNVSTLELGDSALYLCASSQGQGAGGQFFGPGTRLTVL.

This clone has a single count. CDR3 amino acids: CASSLMWARSTDTQYF. CDR3 bases: TGTGCCAGCAGTTTAATGTGGGCCCGAAGCACAGATACGCAGTATTTT. The chain recombines TRBV28 with TRBJ2-3; D is ambiguous. The CDR3 is made up of 16 amino acids. Between the trimmed V and J ends, which lost 2 bases and 0 bases, there was a span of 12 bases. Germline CDR1 reads MDHEN; CDR2 reads SYDVKM.

On this clone itself: This CDR3 is also generated by other DNA sequences in the sample. CDR3: CASSLGGTGSYEQYF. The CDR3 DNA is TGTGCCAGCAGTTTAGGCGGGACCGGTAGCTACGAGCAGTACTTC. The V and J genes are TRBV28 and TRBJ2-7; perhaps TRBD2 as D (6 bases). Germline values: CDR1 MDHEN, CDR2 SYDVKM. The CDR3 runs 15 residues. V was shortened by 2 bases and J by 3 bases, with 14 bases between the two germline ends.

This chain links TRBV29-1 with TRBJ1-1, with TRBD1 as a possible D gene (6 bases). The V and J ends lost 4 bases and 5 bases respectively, with 14 bases between them. Germline loops: CDR1 SQVTM, CDR2 ANQGSEA. CDR3 length equals 13 residues. The CDR3 protein is CSVAATGGTEAFF. The DNA of the CDR3 is TGCAGCGTTGCCGCGACAGGAGGGACTGAAGCTTTCTTT.

This clone has more than one count but fewer than ten. The chain employs TRBV27 and TRBJ1-5; no clear D. The CDR3 runs 14 residues. Germline loops: CDR1 MNHEY, CDR2 SMNVEV (reference sequence). V lost 2 bases, J lost 1 base, and 6 bases lay in between. In DNA form, the CDR3 reads TGTGCCAGCAGTTTAACCCTAAGCAATCAGCCCCAGCATTTT. Protein sequence: CASSLTLSNQPQHF.

The V and J genes are TRBV7-8 and TRBJ1-2; a weak D match, TRBD1 (6 bases). V was shortened by 5 bases and J by 1 base, with 23 bases between the two germline ends. The germline V gene has CDR1 SGHVS and CDR2 FQNEAQ. The CDR3 has 18 amino acids. Here the CDR3 reads CASSTIRFGQLFNYGYTF. CDR3 nucleotide sequence: TGTGCCAGCAGCACAATTCGGTTCGGACAGCTTTTTAACTATGGCTACACCTTC. Combining the CDR3 with reference TRBV7-8 and TRBJ1-2 gives the whole variable domain GAGVSQSPRYKVAKRGQDVALRCDPISGHVSLFWYQQALGQGPEFLTYFQNEAQLDKSGLPSDRFFAERPEGSVSTLKIQRTQQEDSAVYLCASSTIRFGQLFNYGYTFGSGTRLTVV.

This chain links TRBV10-3 with TRBJ2-6, with D hard to call. The CDR3 contains 15 residues. Germline assignment: CDR1 ENHRY and CDR2 SYGVKD. V was shortened by 4 bases and J by 4 bases, with 11 bases between the two germline ends. The CDR3, as DNA: TGTGCCATCAGTGGGGTTTCCGTCGGGGCCAACGTCCTGACTTTC. Translating it yields CAISGVSVGANVLTF.

The chain uses TRBV4-2 and TRBJ1-2; TRBD1 agrees at 9 bases. CDR1 and CDR2 from the germline V gene are LGHNA and YNFKEQ. The CDR3 is 17 amino acids. The trim removed 0 bases at V and 4 bases at J, leaving 9 bases unmatched. The CDR3 protein is CASSQDPTGTGSYGYTF. The DNA for the CDR3 is TGTGCCAGCAGCCAAGACCCTACGGGGACAGGGAGCTATGGCTACACCTTC.

As for this clone: Within the sample, other DNA sequences also encode this same CDR3. This sequence joins TRBV7-9 and TRBJ2-7; no clear D gene. The CDR3 length is 12 residues. V lost 5 bases, J lost 2 bases, and 7 bases lay in between. The germline gives CDR1 SEHNR, CDR2 FQNEAQ (reference sequence). CDR3 nucleotide sequence: TGTGCCAGCAGCCCCCAGGCCTACGAGCAGTACTTC. Translating it yields CASSPQAYEQYF.

As for this clone: The same CDR3 can be traced to other DNA sequences in this sample. The chain links TRBV6-5 to TRBJ2-1; D remains unclear. This CDR3 spans 15 amino acids. CDR1 MNHEY and CDR2 SVGAGI come from the germline V gene. The V end was cut by 2 bases, the J end by 0 bases, with 8 bases between. This chain's CDR3 is CASSYASSSYNEQFF. CDR3 nucleotides: TGTGCCAGCAGTTACGCGTCCAGCTCCTACAATGAGCAGTTCTTC.

This sequence joins TRBV28 and TRBJ2-2; no firm D call. V was pared by 7 bases and J by 7 bases, with 13 bases between. CDR3 length equals 13 residues. Germline V gives CDR1 MDHEN, CDR2 SYDVKM. The CDR3 coding sequence is TGTGCCAGCAACCTAGGATTTTTCGGGGAGCTGTTTTTT. Protein: CASNLGFFGELFF. The complete variable domain, with remaining parts taken from reference TRBV28 and TRBJ2-2, reads DVKVTQSSRYLVKRTGEKVFLECVQDMDHENMFWYRQDPGLGLRLIYFSYDVKMKEKGDIPEGYSVSREKKERFSLILESASTNQTSMYLCASNLGFFGELFFGEGSRLTVL.

This clone was counted only a few times. V is TRBV19 and J is TRBJ2-2, with D perhaps matching TRBD2 (5 bases). Trimming left V 6 bases short and J 5 bases short, with 13 bases between. The CDR3 sequence is 14 residues long. Germline CDR1 is LNHDA and CDR2 is SQIVND (reference sequence). The CDR3 here is CASSVSGRTGELFF. The CDR3 DNA is TGTGCCAGTAGCGTCAGCGGTCGGACCGGGGAGCTGTTTTTT.

This clone was found once. This chain connects TRBV7-9 to TRBJ2-1; TRBD2 aligns across 10 bases. V dropped 6 bases and J dropped 5; count of bases not matched to a gene: 10. CDR1 SEHNR and CDR2 FQNEAQ come from the germline V gene (reference sequence). This CDR3 region has 16 residues. The DNA for the CDR3 is TGTGCCAGCAGACCCGGAGTACTAGCGGGGCACAATGAGCAGTTCTTC. Translated: CASRPGVLAGHNEQFF.

This sequence joins TRBV6-6 and TRBJ2-7; no definite D call. From germline, CDR1 is MNHNY and CDR2 SVGAGI (reference sequence). The CDR3 has 14 amino acids. V was shortened by 0 bases and J by 5 bases, with 11 bases between the two germline ends. The CDR3 loop is CASSYSTGSDEQYF. The DNA of the CDR3 is TGTGCCAGCAGTTACTCTACGGGTAGTGACGAGCAGTACTTC.